The 3 T cell receptor beta chains reported below all come from one sample, sequenced in a study of blood T cell repertoires in COVID-19. TCRdb's table, derived via immunoSEQ multiplex PCR, lists solely in-frame clones and lacks some. The sample has hundreds of thousands of clones, roughly 90% seen once. Material for sequencing was PBMCs or T cells enriched from blood (not recorded which). These TCRs come from a woman aged 25 to 39 with acute COVID-19.

This sequence joins TRBV5-1 and TRBJ1-4, with D possibly matching TRBD1 (6 bases). This CDR3 has 16 amino acids. Germline V CDR1 and CDR2: SGHRS, YFSETQ. The V gene lost 4 bases and the J gene lost 2 bases, with 15 bases spanning the gap. CDR3 nucleotide sequence: TGCGCCAGCAGCCTAGAGGGGGGGCTGACTAATGAAAAACTGTTTTTT. It yields the protein CASSLEGGLTNEKLFF. The whole variable domain, remainder taken from reference TRBV5-1 and TRBJ1-4, is KAGVTQTPRYLIKTRGQQVTLSCSPISGHRSVSWYQQTPGQGLQFLFEYFSETQRNKGNFPGRFSGRQFSNSRSEMNVSTLELGDSALYLCASSLEGGLTNEKLFFGSGTQLSVL.

The CDR3 spells CASSYPGEGTEAFF. The CDR3 region has the DNA TGTGCCAGCAGCTACCCAGGGGAGGGAACTGAAGCTTTCTTT. The chain employs TRBV7-2 and TRBJ1-1, with D perhaps TRBD1 (6 bases). CDR3 length: 14 amino acids. V was shortened by 4 bases and J by 5 bases, with 14 bases between the two germline ends. Germline loops: CDR1 SGHTA, CDR2 FQGNSA.

The chain has TRBV11-2 and TRBJ1-1; TRBD1 matches 10 bases. The CDR3 is 18 amino acids. Germline assignment: CDR1 SGHAT and CDR2 FQNNGV. J was trimmed by 0 bases and V by 5 bases; bases with no gene match: 12. CDR3 bases: TGTGCCAGCAGCCCGCGGACAGGGGGGGAATGGATGAACACTGAAGCTTTCTTT. Encoded protein: CASSPRTGGEWMNTEAFF.